The subject of this entry is one TCR beta chain. Its antigen is unidentified. The sample is drawn from a study of T-cell reconstitution after alpha-beta-depleted transplantation in children. Study results and limitations: Newly produced T cells mostly accounted for T-cell counts and diversity one year post-transplant. High day-60 TCRbeta diversity in some patients came from surviving recipient T cells and thymic progenitors. About two months after transplant, alpha-beta T cells reportedly came from several hundred expanded graft clones.

This CDR3 is 13 amino acids long. CDR1 is SQVTM, CDR2 ANQGSEA, per germline. V was shortened by 4 bases and J by 0 bases, with 9 bases between the two germline ends. Preparation of the TCRbeta library involved a method that used unique molecular identifiers. TCRdb used MiXCR to reprocess the PCR reads, holding one entry per CDR3 protein. In the table there are around 960,000 distinct CDR3 sequences, roughly 29% of which are singletons. The origin of this receptor is a boy in the first two years of life who had a stem cell transplant for SCID, so the T cells may come from the graft donor. Sequenced material: PBMCs, mostly from graft donor cells, taken 360 days after TCRalphabeta/CD19-depleted stem cell transplant. The V and J genes are TRBV29-1 and TRBJ1-1; unclear D gene. The CDR3 is CSVARPMNTEAFF. The DNA for the CDR3 is TGCAGCGTTGCTCGCCCTATGAACACTGAAGCTTTCTTT.